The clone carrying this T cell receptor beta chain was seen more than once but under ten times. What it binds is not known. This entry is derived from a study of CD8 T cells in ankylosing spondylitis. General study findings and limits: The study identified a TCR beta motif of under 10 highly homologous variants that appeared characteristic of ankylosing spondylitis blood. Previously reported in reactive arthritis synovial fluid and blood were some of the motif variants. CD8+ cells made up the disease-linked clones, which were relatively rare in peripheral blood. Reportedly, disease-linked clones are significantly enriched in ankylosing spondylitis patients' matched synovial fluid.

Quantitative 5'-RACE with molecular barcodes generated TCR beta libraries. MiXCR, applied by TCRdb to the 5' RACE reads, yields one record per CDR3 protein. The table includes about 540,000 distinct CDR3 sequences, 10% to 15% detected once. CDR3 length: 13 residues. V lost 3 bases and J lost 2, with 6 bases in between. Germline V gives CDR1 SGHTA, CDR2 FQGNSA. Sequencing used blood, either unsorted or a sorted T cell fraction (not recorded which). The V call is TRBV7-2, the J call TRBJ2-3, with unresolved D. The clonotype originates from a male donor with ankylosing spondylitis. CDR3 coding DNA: TGTGCCAGCAGCTTGGTTCTCACAGATACGCAGTATTTT. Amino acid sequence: CASSLVLTDTQYF.